This T cell receptor (beta chain) was identified in a study of circulating CD8 cells and anti-PD-1 response in melanoma. Study information: Patients received intravenous nivolumab, 3 mg/kg, every 2 weeks. Anti-PD-1 was first-line therapy for seven of 13 patients.

This clonotype is categorized as medium-sized (0.01 to 0.1%). Trimming cost V 5 bases and J 11 bases, with 25 bases left between them. The CDR3 spans 15 residues. CDR1 is MDHEN, CDR2 SYDVKM, per germline. Each library started from approximately 15 ng of total RNA using the QIAseq Immune Repertoire TCR panel. From the reads, TCRdb called clonotypes with MiXCR, one entry per CDR3 protein. Here the sample spans approximately 200 distinct CDR3 sequences, 12% being singletons. From live CD3+CD8+TCRalphabeta+ cells, four PD-1 and/or TIGIT subsets were sorted. The source of this sequence is a human donor with melanoma. V is TRBV28 and J is TRBJ2-7, with no clear D. Sequences were derived from CD8+ T cells from PBMCs, sampled at baseline or after one month of anti-PD-1 therapy (not recorded which). The CDR3 DNA is TGTGCCAGCAGTCCCCGGCTTGTACAGAACCTTGGGAAGTACTTC. This sequence encodes CASSPRLVQNLGKYF. Complete variable domain (other parts from reference TRBV28 and TRBJ2-7): DVKVTQSSRYLVKRTGEKVFLECVQDMDHENMFWYRQDPGLGLRLIYFSYDVKMKEKGDIPEGYSVSREKKERFSLILESASTNQTSMYLCASSPRLVQNLGKYFGPGTRLTVT.